This entry concerns a single TCR beta chain. Sample treatment: about 20 received Ad26.COV2.S at low or high dose, single or two shots; about five received placebo; per-sample allocation not given. Sampling was done on day 63 after the first vaccine or placebo injection. The data were taken from a study of Ad26.COV2.S vaccination and SARS-CoV-2 variants. Data came from immunoSEQ multiplex PCR; TCRdb stores just in-frame clones and leaves some out. This table has about 400,000 clones, 89% appearing once. The V gene lost 0 bases and the J gene lost 0 bases, with 17 bases spanning the gap. The CDR3 extends over 18 amino acids. Germline-derived CDR1 and CDR2 are LGHDT and YNNKEL (reference sequence).

The specimen comprised peripheral blood, sampled in a trial of Ad26.COV2.S vaccine versus placebo. The chain is built from TRBV3-1 (or the pseudogene TRBV3-2) and TRBJ1-2; D might be TRBD1 (5 bases). The receptor was derived from a person aged 18-65 years who received the Ad26.COV2.S COVID-19 vaccine or a placebo. CDR3 sequence (DNA): TGTGCCAGCAGCCAAGATAGATCACGGGGCAGGGCTAACTATGGCTACACCTTC. Its translation is CASSQDRSRGRANYGYTF.